This T cell receptor beta chain emerged from a study of cytomegalovirus exposure and HLA in healthy donors. This PCR relied on a set of 60 Vbeta primers and 13 Jbeta primers. TCRdb's table, derived via immunoSEQ multiplex PCR, lists solely in-frame clones and lacks some. In the table there are roughly 200,000 clones, roughly 84% of which are singletons. Trimming removed 7 bases at V and 5 bases at J, with 19 bases between. This CDR3 is 14 amino acids long. CDR1 and CDR2 (germline): SGHRS, YFSETQ. Sequenced sample: PBMCs. The source is a boy under 10 years old in good health and CMV-seronegative. The V gene is TRBV5-1, the J gene TRBJ2-7; D is undetermined. The CDR3 nucleotides are TGCGCCAGCGGGCCAGTCGTCACCCCCCACGAGCAGTACTTC. Protein: CASGPVVTPHEQYF.